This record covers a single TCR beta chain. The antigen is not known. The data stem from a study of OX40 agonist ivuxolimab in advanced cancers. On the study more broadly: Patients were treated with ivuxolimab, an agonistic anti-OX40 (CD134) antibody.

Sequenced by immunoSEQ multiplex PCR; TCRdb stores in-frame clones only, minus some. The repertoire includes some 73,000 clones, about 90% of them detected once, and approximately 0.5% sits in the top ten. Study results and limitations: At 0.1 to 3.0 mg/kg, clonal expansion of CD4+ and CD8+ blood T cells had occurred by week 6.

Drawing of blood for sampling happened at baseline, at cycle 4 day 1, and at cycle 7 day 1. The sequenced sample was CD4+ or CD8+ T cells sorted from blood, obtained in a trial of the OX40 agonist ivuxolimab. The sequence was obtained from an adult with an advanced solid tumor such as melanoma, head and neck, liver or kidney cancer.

This chain's CDR3 is CASSLGGQGYEQYF. CDR3 nucleotide sequence: TGTGCCAGCAGTTTAGGAGGACAGGGCTACGAGCAGTACTTC. V and J are TRBV28 and TRBJ2-7; 8 bases line up with TRBD1. CDR1 is MDHEN and CDR2 is SYDVKM in the germline V gene. There are 14 residues in the CDR3. The junction had 3 bases not matched to a gene; V was cut back by 2 bases and J by 3 bases.